This T cell receptor (beta chain) was sequenced during a study of early T cells in non-severe SARS-CoV-2 infection. Study details: Sequencing input comprised bulk RNA from unsorted whole blood; chain pairing was not available.

The TCR library protocol attached unique molecular identifiers to the individual cDNA molecules. Using its own MiXCR run on the 5' RACE reads, TCRdb lists one record per CDR3 protein. Among 84,000 or so distinct CDR3 sequences listed, 9.5% to 13% were seen once. This CDR3 is built from 13 residues. Germline loops: CDR1 LNHDA, CDR2 SQIVND (reference sequence). Trimming took 2 bases from V and 3 from J, leaving 5 bases between them. Regarding the study as a whole: VDJdb-based matching was biased toward anti-spike CD8 responses and missed private and CD4 specificities.

This clonotype was seen repeatedly, ten times or more. The antigen remains undetermined. Sequenced: whole blood. The source is an adult who was a healthcare worker with PCR-confirmed SARS-CoV-2 infection or an uninfected control (not recorded which). This chain joins TRBV19 and TRBJ1-5, with unresolved D. The CDR3 DNA reads as TGTGCCAGTAGTATAAGTAACAATCAGCCCCAGCATTTT. Its protein product is CASSISNNQPQHF.